The sequence of this T cell receptor (beta chain) was determined in a study of shared clonotypes between healthy human individuals. Sequencing was performed with immunoSEQ multiplex PCR; in TCRdb, only in-frame clones are kept and a portion is missing. This table holds 1.5 million to 1.9 million clones, around 98% found once. Specimen: naive CD4+ T cells sorted from blood. This sample's subset: CD45RA+ positively selected. This receptor was taken from a man aged 25 to 40 in good health.

CDR3 residues: CATRKQSGPYNEQFF. As DNA, the CDR3 is TGTGCCACCCGCAAGCAGAGCGGCCCCTACAATGAGCAGTTCTTC. This chain uses TRBV19 with TRBJ2-1, with D maybe TRBD2 (5 bases). With 10 bases removed from V and 2 bases from J, the gap between germline ends came to 18 bases. The CDR3 totals 15 residues. Germline V gene sequence: CDR1 LNHDA, CDR2 SQIVND (reference sequence). Combining the CDR3 with reference TRBV19 and TRBJ2-1 gives the whole variable domain DGGITQSPKYLFRKEGQNVTLSCEQNLNHDAMYWYRQDPGQGLRLIYYSQIVNDFQKGDIAEGYSVSREKKESFPLTVTSAQKNPTAFYLCATRKQSGPYNEQFFGPGTRLTVL.